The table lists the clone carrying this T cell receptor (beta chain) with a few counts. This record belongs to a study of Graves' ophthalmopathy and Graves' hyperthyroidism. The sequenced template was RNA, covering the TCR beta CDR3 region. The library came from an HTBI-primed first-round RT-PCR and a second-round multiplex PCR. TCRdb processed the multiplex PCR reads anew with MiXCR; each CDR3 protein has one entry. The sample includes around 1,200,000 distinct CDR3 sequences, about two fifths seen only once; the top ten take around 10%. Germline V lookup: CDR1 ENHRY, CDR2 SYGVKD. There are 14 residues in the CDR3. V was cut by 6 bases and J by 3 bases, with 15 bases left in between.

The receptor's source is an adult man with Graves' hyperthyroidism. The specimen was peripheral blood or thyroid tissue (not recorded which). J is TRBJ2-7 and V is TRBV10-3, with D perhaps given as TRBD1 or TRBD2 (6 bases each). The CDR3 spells CAISPGGVGYEQYF. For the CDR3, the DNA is TGTGCCATCAGCCCCGGGGGCGTCGGCTACGAGCAGTACTTC.